The entry below gives a single T cell receptor beta chain sequence along with its context. Its specificity is not known. Using its own MiXCR run on the 5' RACE reads, TCRdb lists one record per CDR3 protein. The sample has roughly 250,000 distinct CDR3 sequences, around an eighth seen once. This sample stems from a study of identical twins. Overall study results and limits: Conclusions were drawn cross-sectionally by statistical analysis, without following the same donors. Abundant cord blood beta clonotypes carried fewer insertions; memory repertoires showed none.

The junction had 8 bases not matched to a gene; V was cut back by 7 bases and J by 6 bases. The CDR3 contains 13 residues. Germline lookup yields CDR1 SGHAT and CDR2 FQNNGV. This chain connects TRBV11-2 to TRBJ2-7; 8 bases match TRBD2. The origin of this receptor is a woman aged 18 to 35 in good health. Sequencing was carried out using memory (CD45RO+) T cells sorted from blood. The CDR3 DNA follows: TGTGCCAGCAATGAGCGGGAGTCATTCGAGCAGTACTTC. Its protein is CASNERESFEQYF.